The rows below give T cell receptor beta chains drawn from one sample of a study of Ad26.COV2.S vaccination and SARS-CoV-2 variants. This table comes from immunoSEQ multiplex PCR, and its TCRdb copy is limited to in-frame clones, with some not included. The sample lists 500,000 or so clones, roughly nine tenths occurring once. Sequences were derived from peripheral blood, sampled in a trial of Ad26.COV2.S vaccine versus placebo. The receptors stem from a person between 18 and 65 years old who received the Ad26.COV2.S COVID-19 vaccine or a placebo. The conserved cysteine and the conserved F or W are not part of the CDR3 here.

j_call v_call cdr3_aa
TRBJ2-7 TRBV6-5 ASGGRALAYEQY
TRBJ2-1 TRBV28 ASSLLHYRGTGDTTKDNEQF
TRBJ2-1 TRBV5-1 ASSLVAGALSYNEQF
TRBJ2-1 TRBV30 AWSKGQGWGEQF
TRBJ2-2 TRBV27 ASSFLAGGPGELF
TRBJ2-5 TRBV15 ATSVDQETQY
TRBJ1-1 TRBV28 ASSLLANTEAF
TRBJ1-5 TRBV4-1 ASSQRDKSNQPQH
TRBJ2-7 TRBV28 ASRAAGAYEQY
TRBJ1-5 TRBV7-9 ASSLRTPQH
TRBJ1-2 TRBV6-6 ASSGGTNYGYT
TRBJ1-4 TRBV6-5 ASSYSNIGSNEKLF
TRBJ2-3 TRBV14 ASSPPGRSTDTQY
TRBJ2-1 TRBV29-1 SVEQSSYNEQF
TRBJ1-1 TRBV6-5 ASSHGTGAVSEAF
TRBJ2-7 TRBV2 ASSGTSGYEQY
TRBJ2-6 TRBV28 ASSLVAVSGANVLT
TRBJ2-1 TRBV9 ASSVNPGVLYNEQF
TRBJ1-2 TRBV19 ASNSGRSYGYT
TRBJ2-7 TRBV10-2 ASRIQGFSANEQY
TRBJ1-4 TRBV11-2 ASSLVTTIGTNEKLF
TRBJ1-4 TRBV3-1/TRBV3-2 ASSKMGEKLF
TRBJ2-7 TRBV9 ASSVTVGNYEQY
TRBJ2-7 TRBV7-2 ASSHPGTASEQY
TRBJ1-1 TRBV27 AARRGLYTEAF
TRBJ2-5 TRBV3-1/TRBV3-2 ASSQGTSGPQETQY
TRBJ1-1 TRBV30 AWGQARRTVAF
TRBJ1-2 TRBV28 ATVPTGALGNYGYT
TRBJ1-1 TRBV6-5 ASSSLDGLEAF
TRBJ1-6 TRBV25-1 ASSDRVNSPLH
TRBJ1-5 TRBV3-1/TRBV3-2 ASSQMGWAESHLAQH
TRBJ1-1 TRBV6-4 ARTTRLREAF
TRBJ2-7 TRBV5-1 ASSLGQNYEQY
TRBJ2-6 TRBV5-4 ASSLGQGGSGANVLT
TRBJ1-5 TRBV28 ASRPLLLRVGNQPQH
TRBJ1-1 TRBV3-1/TRBV3-2 ASSQDFTPDKAF
TRBJ2-3 TRBV4-3 ASSQGLPTSDTQY
TRBJ1-1 TRBV30 AVPGTDTIEAF
TRBJ1-6 TRBV4-1 ASSQRAREGYNSPLH
TRBJ1-1 TRBV12-3/TRBV12-4 ASSRRDGAIAL
TRBJ1-3 TRBV28 ASSPSDRITGNTIY
TRBJ2-5 TRBV30 AWGPGTAQETQY
TRBJ1-2 TRBV6-5 ATTQGDYGYT
TRBJ1-6 TRBV15 ATSGSNSPLH